Shown below are 11 T cell receptor beta chains from a single sample sequenced in a study of shared clonotypes between healthy human individuals. Profiled with immunoSEQ multiplex PCR; TCRdb holds only in-frame clones, not every one. The sample has 650,000 to 800,000 clones; just under 75% are singletons. The sequenced material came from memory CD4+ T cells sorted from blood. Specified subset: CD45RA-negative fraction. These receptors all come from a woman aged 25 to 39 in good health.

The chain has TRBV9 and TRBJ1-1; 7 bases map to TRBD1. Germline CDR1 reads SGDLS; CDR2 reads YYNGEE. Trimming at V came to 3 bases and at J to 6 bases, leaving 5 bases not matched to a gene. There are 13 residues in the CDR3. The CDR3 loop reads CASSAGTAAEAFF. In nucleotides, the CDR3 is TGTGCCAGCAGCGCTGGGACAGCAGCTGAAGCTTTCTTT. Using reference TRBV9 and TRBJ1-1 for the parts outside the CDR3, the full variable domain is DSGVTQTPKHLITATGQRVTLRCSPRSGDLSVYWYQQSLDQGLQFLIQYYNGEERAKGNILERFSAQQFPDLHSELNLSSLELGDSALYFCASSAGTAAEAFFGQGTRLTVV.

The chain has TRBV7-2 and TRBJ2-5, with TRBD2 identical over 7 bases. With 8 bases clipped from V and 5 bases from J, the junction kept 11 bases outside the gene matches. Germline V gene lookup returns CDR1 SGHTA and CDR2 FQGNSA. The CDR3 consists of 14 residues. The CDR3 coding sequence is TGTGCCAGCCGCCTCGAAGCGGGGAGGGAGACCCAGTACTTC. Protein: CASRLEAGRETQYF. Drawing the rest from reference TRBV7-2 and TRBJ2-5, the complete variable domain is GAGVSQSPSNKVTEKGKDVELRCDPISGHTALYWYRQSLGQGLEFLIYFQGNSAPDKSGLPSDRFSAERTGGSVSTLTIQRTQQEDSAVYLCASRLEAGRETQYFGPGTRLLVL.

The genes are TRBV19 and TRBJ1-1; no reliable D call. V was trimmed by 7 bases and J by 1 base, leaving 22 bases between them. Germline values: CDR1 LNHDA, CDR2 SQIVND (reference sequence). The CDR3 is made up of 17 amino acids. CDR3 protein: CASTQWVAAKGNTEAFF. CDR3 in DNA: TGTGCCAGTACTCAATGGGTCGCAGCTAAAGGGAACACTGAAGCTTTCTTT.

The chain recombines TRBV5-5 with TRBJ1-2; 12 nucleotides align to TRBD1. The CDR3 extends over 15 amino acids. The trim removed 4 bases at V and 8 bases at J, leaving 9 bases unmatched. Germline-derived CDR1 and CDR2 are SGHKS and YYEKEE (reference sequence). CDR3: CASSIEGQGARGYTF. The CDR3 DNA is TGTGCCAGCAGCATCGAGGGACAGGGGGCGAGGGGCTACACCTTC.

This clone was seen a few times. The CDR3 bases are TGCGCCAGCAGCTTCAACAGGGGAAACTACAATGAGCAGTTCTTC. Residues: CASSFNRGNYNEQFF. V usage is TRBV5-1 and J usage is TRBJ2-1; the match to TRBD1 covers 7 bases. J gave up 3 bases and V 2 bases, and 5 bases lay outside the gene matches. CDR1 is SGHRS, CDR2 YFSETQ, per germline. The CDR3 has 15 amino acids.

This clone has at least ten counts. The genes are TRBV5-1 and TRBJ2-1, with 11 bases identical to TRBD1. Germline V gives CDR1 SGHRS, CDR2 YFSETQ. The junction had 8 bases not matched to a gene; V was cut back by 3 bases and J by 9 bases. This CDR3 has 15 amino acids. The CDR3 loop reads CASSYGPGQGGEQFF. CDR3 nucleotides: TGCGCCAGCAGCTACGGACCGGGACAGGGGGGTGAGCAGTTCTTC.

This chain links TRBV29-1 with TRBJ2-5; 9 bases match TRBD1. The germline CDR1 and CDR2 sequences are SQVTM and ANQGSEA. This CDR3 region has 16 residues. V was clipped by 5 bases and J by 1 base; unmatched bases: 11. CDR3 bases: TGCAGCGTTCAGAAGGGGGGGACAGGGCCCCAAGAGACCCAGTACTTC. This translates into CSVQKGGTGPQETQYF.

This clone was seen many times. The rearrangement uses TRBV5-6 and TRBJ1-1; D remains unclear. CDR1 is SGHDT, CDR2 YYEEEE, per germline. CDR3 size: 17 residues. V was pared by 3 bases and J by 2 bases, with 20 bases between. This CDR3 is CASSSIEKRVTNTEAFF. Here the CDR3 DNA reads TGTGCCAGCAGCTCGATCGAAAAGAGAGTTACCAACACTGAAGCTTTCTTT.

This clone was seen more than once but under ten times. This rearrangement joins TRBV9 to TRBJ2-3; TRBD1 agrees at 12 bases. Per germline, CDR1 SGDLS and CDR2 YYNGEE. V was clipped by 6 bases and J by 6 bases; unmatched bases: 11. This CDR3 has 16 residues. DNA for the CDR3: TGTGCCAGCACCAGGACCGGGACAGGGGGCATCGATACGCAGTATTTT. Residues: CASTRTGTGGIDTQYF.

The rearrangement joins TRBV10-3 to TRBJ1-1; D unclear. V lost 8 bases, J lost 5 bases, and 12 bases lay in between. The CDR3 has 12 amino acids. The germline CDR1 and CDR2 sequences are ENHRY and SYGVKD. CDR3 residues: CAIRISRTEAFF. Here the CDR3 DNA reads TGTGCCATCCGGATCAGTCGGACTGAAGCTTTCTTT.

The rearrangement uses TRBV14 and TRBJ2-3; weak D call: TRBD2 (5 bases). Germline-derived CDR1 and CDR2 are SGHDN and FVKESK. The CDR3 extends over 17 amino acids. The V end lost 0 bases, the J end lost 0 bases, and 13 bases lay between the germline ends. The CDR3 protein is CASSQDGRAVSTDTQYF. CDR3 bases: TGTGCCAGCAGCCAAGATGGGCGAGCGGTTAGCACAGATACGCAGTATTTT.